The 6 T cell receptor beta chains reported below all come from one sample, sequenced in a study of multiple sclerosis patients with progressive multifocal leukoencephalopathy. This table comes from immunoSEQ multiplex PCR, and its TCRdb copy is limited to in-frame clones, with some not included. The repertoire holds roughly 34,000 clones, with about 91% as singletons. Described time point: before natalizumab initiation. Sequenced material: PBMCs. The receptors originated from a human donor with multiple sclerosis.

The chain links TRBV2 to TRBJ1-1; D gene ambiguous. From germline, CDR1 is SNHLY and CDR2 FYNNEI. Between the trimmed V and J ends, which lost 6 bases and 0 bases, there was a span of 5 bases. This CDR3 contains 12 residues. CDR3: CASRGLNTEAFF. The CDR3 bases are TGTGCCAGCAGGGGGTTGAACACTGAAGCTTTCTTT.

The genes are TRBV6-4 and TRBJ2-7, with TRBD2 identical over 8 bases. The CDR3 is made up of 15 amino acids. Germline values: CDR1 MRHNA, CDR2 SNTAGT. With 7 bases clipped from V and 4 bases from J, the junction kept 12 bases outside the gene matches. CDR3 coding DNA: TGTGCCAGCATCCCGAGCGGGAGCATAGGGTACGAGCAGTACTTC. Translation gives CASIPSGSIGYEQYF.

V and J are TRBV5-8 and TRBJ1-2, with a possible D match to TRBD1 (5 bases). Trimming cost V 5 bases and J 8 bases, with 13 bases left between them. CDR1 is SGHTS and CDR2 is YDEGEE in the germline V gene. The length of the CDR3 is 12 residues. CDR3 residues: CASSLRRDGYTF. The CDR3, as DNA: TGTGCCAGCAGTTTACGCAGGGACGGCTACACCTTC. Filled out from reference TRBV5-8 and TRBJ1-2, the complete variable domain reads EAGVTQSPTHLIKTRGQQATLRCSPISGHTSVYWYQQALGLGLQFLLWYDEGEERNRGNFPPRFSGRQFPNYSSELNVNALELEDSALYLCASSLRRDGYTFGSGTRLTVV.

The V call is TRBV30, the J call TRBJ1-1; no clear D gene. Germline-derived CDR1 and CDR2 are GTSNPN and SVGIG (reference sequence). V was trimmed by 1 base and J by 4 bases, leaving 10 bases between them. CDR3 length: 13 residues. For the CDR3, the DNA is TGTGCCTGGAGTGAGGGAGGAATCACTGAAGCTTTCTTT. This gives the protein CAWSEGGITEAFF.

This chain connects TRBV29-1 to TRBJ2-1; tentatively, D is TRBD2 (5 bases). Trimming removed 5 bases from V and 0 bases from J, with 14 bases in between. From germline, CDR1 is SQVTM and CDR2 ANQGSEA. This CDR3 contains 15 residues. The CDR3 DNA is TGCAGCGTTTCGGTGGCTGGGAGCTCCTACAATGAGCAGTTCTTC. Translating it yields CSVSVAGSSYNEQFF.

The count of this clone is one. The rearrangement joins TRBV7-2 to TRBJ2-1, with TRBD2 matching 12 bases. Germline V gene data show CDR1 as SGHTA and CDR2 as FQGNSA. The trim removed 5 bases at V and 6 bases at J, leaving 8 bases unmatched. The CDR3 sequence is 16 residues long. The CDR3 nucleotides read TGTGCCAGCAGCCTTACTAGCGGGAGGAATGTCAATGAGCAGTTCTTC. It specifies CASSLTSGRNVNEQFF.